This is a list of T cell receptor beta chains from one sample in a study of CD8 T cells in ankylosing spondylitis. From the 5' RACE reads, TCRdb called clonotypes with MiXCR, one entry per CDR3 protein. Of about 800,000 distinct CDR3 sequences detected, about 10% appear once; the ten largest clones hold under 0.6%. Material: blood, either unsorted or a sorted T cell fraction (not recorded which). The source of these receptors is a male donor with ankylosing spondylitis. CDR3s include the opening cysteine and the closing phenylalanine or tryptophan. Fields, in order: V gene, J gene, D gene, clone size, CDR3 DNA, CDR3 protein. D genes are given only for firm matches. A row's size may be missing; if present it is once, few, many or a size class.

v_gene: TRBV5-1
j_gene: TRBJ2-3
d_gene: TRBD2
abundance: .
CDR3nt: TGCGCCAGCAGCTCCGCTAGCGGGGGCGGAACGCAGTATTTT
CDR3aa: CASSSASGGGTQYF

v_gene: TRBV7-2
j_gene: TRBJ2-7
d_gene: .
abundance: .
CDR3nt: TGTGCCAGCAGCTTATCAAGCGGACTACGAAACGAGCAGTACTTC
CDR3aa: CASSLSSGLRNEQYF

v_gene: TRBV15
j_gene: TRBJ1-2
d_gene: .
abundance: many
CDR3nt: TGTGCCACCAGCAGAGCTGGGGACTATGGCTACACCTTC
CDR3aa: CATSRAGDYGYTF

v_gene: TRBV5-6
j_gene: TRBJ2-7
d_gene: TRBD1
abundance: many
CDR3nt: TGTGCCAGCAGCGGCACCGGGACAGCTTTTTCCTACGAGCAGTACTTC
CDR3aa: CASSGTGTAFSYEQYF

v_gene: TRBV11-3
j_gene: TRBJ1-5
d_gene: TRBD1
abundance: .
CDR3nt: TGTGCCAGCAGCTTAGTCGGGACAGGGGGCGTCTGCAATCAGCCCCAGCATTTT
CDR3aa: CASSLVGTGGVCNQPQHF

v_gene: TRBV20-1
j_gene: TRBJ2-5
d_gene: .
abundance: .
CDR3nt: TGCAGTGCCCCTTCCCCGGAGACCCAGTACTTC
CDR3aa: CSAPSPETQYF

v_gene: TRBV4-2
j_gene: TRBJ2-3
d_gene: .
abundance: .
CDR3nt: TGTGCCAGCAGAAACCACGGGTCCTCCACAGATACGCAGTATTTT
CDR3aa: CASRNHGSSTDTQYF

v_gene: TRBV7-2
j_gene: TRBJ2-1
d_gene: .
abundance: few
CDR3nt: TGTGCCAGCAGCACGCAGGCCAGGAGCTCCTACAATGAGCAGTTCTTC
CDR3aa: CASSTQARSSYNEQFF

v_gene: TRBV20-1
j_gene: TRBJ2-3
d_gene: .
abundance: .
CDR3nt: TGCAGTGCTAGACTGTCGGGGGTGAGGGATACGCAGTATTTT
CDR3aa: CSARLSGVRDTQYF

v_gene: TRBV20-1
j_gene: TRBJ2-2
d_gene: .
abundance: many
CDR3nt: TGCAGTGCTAGGGTGGTCCAGAACACCGGGGAGCTGTTTTTT
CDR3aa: CSARVVQNTGELFF

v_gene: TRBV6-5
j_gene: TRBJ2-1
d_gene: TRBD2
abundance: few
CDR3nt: TGTGCCAGCAGTTCGCCGGGGGGGCCAGATGAGCAGTTCTTC
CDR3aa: CASSSPGGPDEQFF

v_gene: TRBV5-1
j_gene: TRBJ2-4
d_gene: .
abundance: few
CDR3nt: TGCGCCAGCAGCTTGGCTGGGGCCCTCGGTGGAAACATTCAGTACTTC
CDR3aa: CASSLAGALGGNIQYF

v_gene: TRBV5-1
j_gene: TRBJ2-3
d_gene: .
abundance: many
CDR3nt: TGCGCCAGCAGCTTTTCGGTAGATACGCAGTATTTT
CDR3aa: CASSFSVDTQYF

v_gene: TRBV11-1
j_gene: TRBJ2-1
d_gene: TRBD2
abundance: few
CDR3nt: TGTGCCAGCAGCACTACTAGCGGGGGGGATACCTCCTACAATGAGCAGTTCTTC
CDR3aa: CASSTTSGGDTSYNEQFF

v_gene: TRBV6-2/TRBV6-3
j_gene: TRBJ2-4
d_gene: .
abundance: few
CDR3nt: TGTGCCAGCAGTTACCCCGTGAGGGGGGGCGCTGGAAACATTCAGTACTTC
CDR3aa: CASSYPVRGGAGNIQYF

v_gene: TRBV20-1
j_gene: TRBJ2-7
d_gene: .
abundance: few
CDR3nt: TGCAGTGCTAGGGTCAGTGGGAGGACATACGAGCAGTACTTC
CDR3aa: CSARVSGRTYEQYF

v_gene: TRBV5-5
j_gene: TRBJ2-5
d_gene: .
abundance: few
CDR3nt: TGTGCCAGCAGCTTGGGACAGCTTCTTGGGGAGACCCAGTACTTC
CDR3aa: CASSLGQLLGETQYF

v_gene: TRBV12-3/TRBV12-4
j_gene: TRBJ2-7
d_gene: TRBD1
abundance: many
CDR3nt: TGTGCCAGCAGTTTGAGGACAGGGAACTACGAGCAGTACTTC
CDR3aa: CASSLRTGNYEQYF

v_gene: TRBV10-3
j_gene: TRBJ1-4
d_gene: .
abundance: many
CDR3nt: TGTGCCATCAGTGACCGGCAGTTGAATGAAAAACTGTTTTTT
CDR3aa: CAISDRQLNEKLFF

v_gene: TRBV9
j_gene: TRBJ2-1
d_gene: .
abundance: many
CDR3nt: TGTGCCAGCAGCGTAGACAGGTACTACAATGAGCAGTTCTTC
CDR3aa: CASSVDRYYNEQFF

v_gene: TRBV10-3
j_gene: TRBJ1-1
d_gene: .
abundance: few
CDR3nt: TGTGCCATCAGTGAGTTCCGGGACACTGAAGCTTTCTTT
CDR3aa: CAISEFRDTEAFF

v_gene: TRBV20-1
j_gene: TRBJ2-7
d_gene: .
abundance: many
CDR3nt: TGCAGTGCTACAACAGGTGTAGTCGACGAGCAGTACTTC
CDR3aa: CSATTGVVDEQYF

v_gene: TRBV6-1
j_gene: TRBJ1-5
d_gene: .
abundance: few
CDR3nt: TGTGCCAGCACCAACAGGGCGGGCAATCAGCCCCAGCATTTT
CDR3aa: CASTNRAGNQPQHF